Each of the 31 T cell receptor beta chains below was sequenced from the same sample in a study of PD-1 blockade in classical Hodgkin lymphoma. Every patient experienced relapse after autologous stem cell transplantation, and brentuximab vedotin exposure varied. The assay was immunoSEQ multiplex PCR, and TCRdb's table has in-frame clones only and misses some. This table has 120,000 to 150,000 clones, about 81% appearing once. The specimen comprised peripheral blood mononuclear cells (PBMCs), sampled before the second cycle of nivolumab. All receptors derive from a human donor with classical Hodgkin lymphoma.

The CDR3 nucleotides read TGTGCCAGCAGTCCGCACCGGGGTACAGCAAACTATGGCTACACCTTC. Amino acid sequence: CASSPHRGTANYGYTF. The rearrangement uses TRBV27 and TRBJ1-2; D is unclear. CDR1 MNHEY and CDR2 SMNVEV come from the germline V gene (reference sequence). The CDR3 spans 16 residues. The V end lost 5 bases, the J end lost 2 bases, and 18 bases lay between the germline ends.

The chain has TRBV19 and TRBJ2-5; D call uncertain. Germline loops: CDR1 LNHDA, CDR2 SQIVND (reference sequence). V lost 3 bases and J 2 bases, leaving 7 bases between the germline ends. The CDR3 spans 13 residues. The CDR3 bases are TGTGCCAGTAGTATGGGCGGTCAAGAGACCCAGTACTTC. Translating gives CASSMGGQETQYF.

This chain joins TRBV7-2 and TRBJ2-5; 7 nucleotides agree with TRBD1. Germline-derived CDR1 and CDR2 are SGHTA and FQGNSA. After removal of 5 bases from V and 3 bases from J, the junction contained 9 bases not matched to a gene. The CDR3 is made up of 15 amino acids. The CDR3 region is CASSQQGQPKETQYF. Written as DNA, the CDR3 is TGTGCCAGCAGCCAACAGGGACAGCCTAAAGAGACCCAGTACTTC.

The chain uses TRBV7-9 and TRBJ2-1, with TRBD2 identical over 8 bases. The CDR3 totals 16 residues. CDR1 and CDR2 from the germline V gene are SEHNR and FQNEAQ (reference sequence). With 2 bases clipped from V and 2 bases from J, the junction kept 5 bases outside the gene matches. The CDR3 DNA sequence: TGTGCCAGCAGCTTAAAGAGCGGGGGCCCCTACAATGAGCAGTTCTTC. Translating gives CASSLKSGGPYNEQFF.

The V and J genes are TRBV7-2 and TRBJ2-7; 15 positions agree with TRBD2. The germline V gene has CDR1 SGHTA and CDR2 FQGNSA. The CDR3 totals 18 residues. The J segment lost 4 bases and the V segment lost 2 bases, leaving 9 bases of the junction unmatched. CDR3 sequence: CASSLSLGLAGGKYEQYF. CDR3 bases: TGTGCCAGCAGCTTATCACTTGGACTAGCGGGAGGGAAATACGAGCAGTACTTC.

The J gene is TRBJ1-5, the V gene TRBV18; D is undetermined. The germline CDR1 and CDR2 sequences are KGHSH and LQKENI. V lost 4 bases, J lost 2 bases, and 6 bases lay in between. This CDR3 has 13 amino acids. The CDR3 nucleotides are TGTGCCAGCTCACGGCAGGGCAATCAGCCCCAGCATTTT. This gives the protein CASSRQGNQPQHF.

This clone has only a few counts. The chain uses TRBV7-6 and TRBJ2-2, with TRBD1 identical over 7 bases. There are 15 residues in the CDR3. The germline V gene has CDR1 SGHVS and CDR2 FNYEAQ. V was pared by 4 bases and J by 2 bases, with 4 bases of the junction left unmatched. CDR3 sequence: CASSYGTDNTGELFF. The CDR3, as DNA: TGTGCCAGCAGCTACGGGACAGACAACACCGGGGAGCTGTTTTTT.

This clone was detected only once. This sequence joins TRBV29-1 and TRBJ1-1, with D possibly being TRBD1 (5 bases). The CDR3 sequence is 16 residues long. Trimming stripped 0 bases from V and 5 bases from J, with 19 bases between. The germline gives CDR1 SQVTM, CDR2 ANQGSEA. The CDR3 spells CSVEDRGRAFSTEAFF. The CDR3, as DNA: TGCAGCGTTGAAGATCGGGGCAGGGCTTTTAGTACTGAAGCTTTCTTT.

This chain connects TRBV25-1 to TRBJ1-6; D unresolved. V was trimmed by 5 bases and J by 5 bases, leaving 7 bases between them. CDR1 and CDR2 (germline): MGHDK, SYGVNS. This CDR3 spans 13 amino acids. The CDR3 here is CASSIEHNSPLHF. The CDR3 DNA is TGTGCCAGCAGTATCGAACATAATTCACCCCTCCACTTT.

The chain links TRBV6-5 to TRBJ2-7; D unclear. There are 16 residues in the CDR3. CDR1 is MNHEY and CDR2 is SVGAGI in the germline V gene. Deletions cut 4 bases from V and 3 bases from J, with 19 bases between. CDR3 loop: CASSSRPGWVVYEQYF. The CDR3 DNA sequence: TGTGCCAGCAGTTCTCGACCAGGTTGGGTTGTCTACGAGCAGTACTTC.

The chain uses TRBV15 and TRBJ2-3; D unresolved. The length of the CDR3 is 14 residues. Germline V gives CDR1 LNHNV, CDR2 YYDKDF (reference sequence). Trimming took 0 bases from V and 7 from J, leaving 11 bases between them. This CDR3 is CATSRDLGFNTQYF. The CDR3, as DNA: TGTGCCACCAGCAGAGATCTGGGTTTTAATACGCAGTATTTT.

The chain couples TRBV27 to TRBJ1-5, with 8 bases fitting TRBD1. The CDR3 is 15 amino acids. Germline V gene lookup returns CDR1 MNHEY and CDR2 SMNVEV (reference sequence). With V trimmed by 5 bases and J by 6 bases, 9 bases remained unmatched. The DNA for the CDR3 is TGTGCCAGCAGTCCGACCGGGACAGGTAGTCAGCCCCAGCATTTT. This encodes CASSPTGTGSQPQHF.

The chain links TRBV6-6 to TRBJ1-6, with D possibly TRBD1 on 5 matching bases. The V and J ends lost 2 bases and 14 bases respectively, with 16 bases between them. Germline V gene data show CDR1 as MNHNY and CDR2 as SVGAGI (reference sequence). The CDR3 has 14 residues. CDR3 amino acids: CASSYPGTGITLHF. CDR3 in DNA: TGTGCCAGCAGTTACCCCGGGACTGGGATAACCCTCCACTTT.

The V gene is TRBV6-6, the J gene TRBJ1-2; D is unclear. The germline V and J ends were trimmed by 11 bases and 1 base, with 11 bases remaining between them. Germline CDR1 is MNHNY and CDR2 is SVGAGI (reference sequence). The CDR3 is 12 amino acids. CDR3 sequence (DNA): TGTGCCTCCTCAGGTGTTAACTATGGCTACACCTTC. Translated: CASSGVNYGYTF.

The J gene is TRBJ2-1, the V gene TRBV6-6, with 8 nucleotides matching TRBD2. The germline V gene has CDR1 MNHNY and CDR2 SVGAGI (reference sequence). J was trimmed by 10 bases and V by 6 bases; bases with no gene match: 14. The CDR3 totals 15 residues. This CDR3 reads CASSGALGLVSEQFF. In DNA form, the CDR3 reads TGTGCCAGCAGCGGGGCACTGGGACTAGTATCCGAGCAGTTCTTC.

The genes are TRBV6-5 and TRBJ2-7; 7 bases align to TRBD1. This CDR3 is 15 amino acids long. Germline V gene lookup returns CDR1 MNHEY and CDR2 SVGAGI. V lost 0 bases, J lost 7 bases, and 9 bases stayed unmatched. CDR3 DNA: TGTGCCAGCAGTTACTCAGGGGGCATGAGTGGGGAGCAGTACTTC. This translates into CASSYSGGMSGEQYF.

A remark on this clone: One junction end does not reproduce the germline sequence, and a read error may be involved. CDR3 sequence (DNA): TGTGCTAGCAGCTTCTCAACGAATCTCACTGAAAAACTGTTTTTT. Its translation: CASSFSTNLTEKLFF. V is TRBV7-7 and J is TRBJ1-4, with no clear D. Germline CDR1 reads SSHAT; CDR2 reads FNYEAQ (reference sequence). This CDR3 spans 15 amino acids.

The J gene is TRBJ2-5, the V gene TRBV10-3; a possible D gene is TRBD2 (5 bases). The CDR3 loop spans 14 amino acids. CDR1 is ENHRY and CDR2 is SYGVKD in the germline V gene. The V end was cut by 3 bases, the J end by 7 bases, with 15 bases between. CDR3 loop: CAISEVRGEGTQYF. DNA for the CDR3: TGTGCCATCAGTGAAGTCCGTGGAGAGGGGACCCAGTACTTC.

The gene calls are TRBV6-5 and TRBJ1-4, with 7 nucleotides matching TRBD1. The CDR3 extends over 14 amino acids. The junction had 9 bases not matched to a gene; V was cut back by 6 bases and J by 8 bases. Germline V lookup: CDR1 MNHEY, CDR2 SVGAGI. The DNA of the CDR3 is TGTGCCAGCAGGCTACCCATACAGGGGGAAAAACTGTTTTTT. It translates to CASRLPIQGEKLFF.

In nucleotides, the CDR3 is TGTGCCAGCAGTCCAGGGACAAGCTATGGCTACACCTTC. It specifies CASSPGTSYGYTF. The chain combines TRBV6-6 with TRBJ1-2; a possible D gene is TRBD1 (6 bases). V gave up 5 bases and J gave up 4 bases, with 11 bases separating them. This CDR3 is 13 amino acids long. Germline V gene sequence: CDR1 MNHNY, CDR2 SVGAGI (reference sequence).

The rearrangement uses TRBV5-5 and TRBJ2-7; possibly TRBD1 for D (5 bases). The length of the CDR3 is 13 residues. Germline CDR1 SGHKS, CDR2 YYEKEE (reference sequence). The germline V and J ends were trimmed by 1 base and 2 bases, with 7 bases remaining between them. The DNA for the CDR3 is TGTGCCAGCAGCTTGCAGGGCCCCTACGAGCAGTACTTC. Translated, it gives CASSLQGPYEQYF.

J is TRBJ2-7 and V is TRBV6-5, with 11 nucleotides matching TRBD2. V lost 8 bases and J lost 2; bases outside the gene matches: 8. The CDR3 runs 15 residues. Germline lookup yields CDR1 MNHEY and CDR2 SVGAGI. The CDR3 nucleotides read TGTGCCAGCGGGCTAGCGGGAGGTGACGCCTACGAGCAGTACTTC. Protein sequence: CASGLAGGDAYEQYF.

The genes are TRBV19 and TRBJ2-3; TRBD1 or TRBD2 may be the D gene (5 bases each). The V end was cut by 4 bases, the J end by 3 bases, with 14 bases between. The CDR3 is 15 amino acids. CDR1 and CDR2 from the germline V gene are LNHDA and SQIVND (reference sequence). CDR3 nucleotides: TGTGCCAGTAGTAGTGGGACCTGGGGAACAGATACGCAGTATTTT. It specifies CASSSGTWGTDTQYF.

V usage is TRBV6-1 and J usage is TRBJ1-1, with unresolved D. The ends were cut back, 2 bases at V and 1 base at J, with 11 bases in the middle. The germline gives CDR1 MNHNS, CDR2 SASEGT. The CDR3 length is 15 residues. In DNA form, the CDR3 reads TGTGCCAGCAGTGAACTAGTTGGGTGGAACACTGAAGCTTTCTTT. It is translated as CASSELVGWNTEAFF.

The V call is TRBV19, the J call TRBJ1-1; D is perhaps TRBD1 (5 bases). This CDR3 region has 15 residues. With 4 bases removed from V and 1 base from J, the gap between germline ends came to 13 bases. Per germline, CDR1 LNHDA and CDR2 SQIVND (reference sequence). The CDR3 region has the DNA TGTGCCAGTAGTAGAGCCAGGGTCCAGAACACTGAAGCTTTCTTT. Amino acids: CASSRARVQNTEAFF.

V is TRBV7-2 and J is TRBJ2-1, with 9 positions matching TRBD1. V shed 6 bases and J 4 bases; nucleotides not matched to a gene: 7. Per the germline V gene, CDR1 is SGHTA and CDR2 is FQGNSA. The CDR3 spans 15 residues. CDR3 bases: TGTGCCAGCAGTTGGGGACAGGGTTCTTACAATGAGCAGTTCTTC. Translated: CASSWGQGSYNEQFF.

The chain combines TRBV19 with TRBJ1-5, with D perhaps TRBD1 (6 bases). Germline CDR1 LNHDA, CDR2 SQIVND (reference sequence). The length of the CDR3 is 15 residues. V was cut by 3 bases and J by 7 bases, with 16 bases left in between. CDR3 bases: TGTGCCAGTAGTATCTACTGGGGGGCCGAGCAGCCCCAGCATTTT. It yields the protein CASSIYWGAEQPQHF.

The chain recombines TRBV6-6 with TRBJ1-4, with a tentative D call TRBD1 (5 bases). This CDR3 is 13 amino acids long. Deletions cut 10 bases from V and 5 bases from J, with 14 bases between. Germline CDR1 is MNHNY and CDR2 is SVGAGI (reference sequence). CDR3 in amino acids: CAIRGDLNEKLFF. The CDR3 region has the DNA TGTGCCATTCGGGGGGACCTCAATGAAAAACTGTTTTTT.

The chain carries TRBV30 and TRBJ2-7; D might be TRBD1 (5 bases). Deletions cut 0 bases from V and 7 bases from J, with 13 bases between. The CDR3 is made up of 13 amino acids. CDR1 is GTSNPN and CDR2 is SVGIG in the germline V gene (reference sequence). The CDR3 is CAWSVRTPREQYF. The DNA of the CDR3 is TGTGCCTGGAGTGTACGGACACCTAGGGAGCAGTACTTC.

The rearrangement uses TRBV12-5 and TRBJ1-1, with a tentative D call TRBD1 (5 bases). Trimming left V 4 bases short and J 1 base short, with 10 bases between. The germline V gene encodes CDR1 LGHNT and CDR2 FRNRAP. The CDR3 runs 14 residues. The CDR3 DNA sequence: TGTGCTAGTGGTTCGCGGGGGGAGAACACTGAAGCTTTCTTT. This encodes CASGSRGENTEAFF.

This chain joins TRBV29-1 and TRBJ2-5; D is possibly TRBD1 (5 bases). V was pared by 1 base and J by 1 base, with 7 bases between. The germline CDR1 and CDR2 sequences are SQVTM and ANQGSEA. The CDR3 runs to 13 residues. The CDR3: CSVEGQSQETQYF. CDR3 bases: TGCAGCGTTGAAGGACAGTCCCAAGAGACCCAGTACTTC.